This section outlines one TCR beta chain sequence together with its context. The data were taken from a study of T cell responses to AZD1222 COVID-19 vaccine. Using immunoSEQ multiplex PCR, the repertoire was profiled, and TCRdb retains in-frame clones only, with some absent. This sample has around 150,000 clones, with about 90% found just once. V was trimmed by 1 base and J by 5 bases, leaving 5 bases between them. The CDR3 runs 12 residues. Germline CDR1 SGHTS, CDR2 YDEGEE. V and J are TRBV5-8 and TRBJ2-3; the D is unclear. The clonotype was recovered from an adult who received the AZD1222 COVID-19 vaccine. The specimen was peripheral blood, collected 28 days after the second AZD1222 dose. CDR3 sequence reads: CASSLSRDTQYF. The CDR3 DNA sequence: TGTGCCAGCAGCTTGTCAAGAGATACGCAGTATTTT.